This T cell receptor (beta chain) comes out of a study of blood T cell repertoires in COVID-19 (dated by TCRdb to the early 2020s). Background for the entire study: Samples from collaborators originated in the United States, Italy and Spain and spanned both the acute and convalescent phases of COVID-19. The material from the prospective study consisted of cDNA or gDNA derived from T cells, B-cell-depleted T cells, or PBMCs. Deeply sampled blood TCRbeta repertoires from subjects exposed to, actively infected with, or recovered from COVID-19 were included in the dataset. A freely available public database, intended as a resource for researchers studying the immune response to SARS-CoV-2, is where the repertoires were released. Samples came from the ongoing ImmuneRACE study (first 160 participants) plus 1,254 subjects from 6 global collaborators. Nearly every sample came with metadata listing a de-identified subject ID, COVID-19 status, age in years and sex. Where HLA class I and class II types were available, the types were taken from metadata supplied by the sample provider, not from assay-based typing. Broader findings and caveats from the paper: How much clinical and demographic metadata was included differed by source and by participant, and the metadata was provided uncurated.

TCRbeta CDR3 regions were amplified from genomic DNA by means of the immunoSEQ Assay, a bias-controlled multiplex PCR. The authors' pipeline ran thus. Nucleated cell counts per sample were estimated from amplification of reference gene primers within the assay. To quantify the absolute abundance of each unique TCRbeta CDR3 rearrangement, sequence reads were collapsed and filtered. For each sample, productive Simpson clonality was calculated as the square root of Simpson's diversity index over productive rearrangements. TCRdb limited this immuneACCESS table to in-frame rearrangements with V and J called. A share of clones is missing; checked studies link under half to unresolved V genes, and the rest is unexplained. V and J calls and clone size are those listed in that table; D and trimming were worked out from the DNA. The sample data list 160,000 or so clones, and about 80% of these were observed just once. Around 7% of the sample rests with the top ten.

To note about this clone: Its antigen is unknown. No per-base quality is available; no much larger clone lies one base away.

There are 17 amino acids in the CDR3, from cysteine to phenylalanine inclusive. Only the CDR3 part of the read is kept: 51 bases, read in frame from the first base. The germline V gene (reference sequence) provides CDR1 SGHNT and CDR2 YYREEE. V sheds 3 bases and J sheds 2 bases, leaving 18 bases between their ends. Whole blood was collected in K2EDTA tubes by collaborating institutions according to the institutions' own protocols. For TCRbeta analysis, collaborator samples were shipped as frozen whole blood, as isolated PBMCs, or as DNA extracted from either sample type. The material sequenced was peripheral blood. This receptor was identified in a man aged 70-80 years with active or convalescent COVID-19. This chain joins TRBV5-4 to TRBJ1-3; the D gene cannot be named for sure. The DNA sequence follows: TGTGCCAGCAGCTCGAAGGAGGCGGGTTTTACTGGAAACACCATATATTTT. It translates as CASSSKEAGFTGNTIYF.